The rows below give T cell receptor beta chains drawn from one sample of a study of identical twins. Using its own MiXCR run on the 5' RACE reads, TCRdb lists one record per CDR3 protein. The table has approximately 1.8 million distinct CDR3 sequences, 32% seen once; the top ten hold 0.27%. Sequences were obtained from cord blood. These receptor sequences come from a newborn girl in good health. Both conserved end residues are trimmed from each CDR3.

J: TRBJ2-7
V: TRBV7-8
CDR3: ASSLLDRPSYEQY

J: TRBJ1-1
V: TRBV5-6
CDR3: ASSHQNPNTEAF

J: TRBJ2-1
V: TRBV20-1
CDR3: SALLGTGVYNEQF

J: TRBJ1-4
V: TRBV10-3
CDR3: AIKGGTNEKLF

J: TRBJ1-4
V: TRBV27
CDR3: ASRPQATNEKLF

J: TRBJ1-5
V: TRBV6-5
CDR3: ASTPAGSGNQPQH

J: TRBJ1-4
V: TRBV28
CDR3: ASSFAGKHATNEKLF

J: TRBJ2-1
V: TRBV7-2
CDR3: ASSLGKGGSSYNEQF

J: TRBJ2-1
V: TRBV2
CDR3: ASSGSRVETQF

J: TRBJ2-1
V: TRBV20-1
CDR3: SARDGSGGVLNEQF

J: TRBJ2-5
V: TRBV20-1
CDR3: SASGLAGGQSLETQY

J: TRBJ1-1
V: TRBV7-2
CDR3: ASSLVRGKAF

J: TRBJ2-1
V: TRBV9
CDR3: ASSPARQMSSYNEQF

J: TRBJ2-3
V: TRBV7-9
CDR3: ASSLSPAGYPDTQY

J: -
V: TRBV7-6
CDR3: ASSSRLAGKNEQY

J: -
V: TRBV20-1
CDR3: SANARASIQY

J: -
V: TRBV20-1
CDR3: SARPSGGRNSYNEQY

J: -
V: TRBV28
CDR3: ASSLGGLFAYNEQY

J: TRBJ2-1
V: TRBV18
CDR3: ASSRRLGSSYNEQF

J: TRBJ1-2
V: TRBV6-5
CDR3: ASRDHRGSHYGYT

J: TRBJ1-3
V: TRBV11-2
CDR3: AIDRGNTIY

J: TRBJ2-3
V: TRBV5-1
CDR3: ASSLSRGNPDTQY

J: TRBJ2-3
V: TRBV28
CDR3: ASSLLGTSGTDTQY

J: TRBJ2-5
V: TRBV20-1
CDR3: SAKRIRQETQY

J: TRBJ2-5
V: TRBV7-9
CDR3: ASSFPVGGAAQETQY

J: TRBJ2-1
V: TRBV19
CDR3: ASSILLAGGGEQF

J: TRBJ2-2
V: TRBV4-1
CDR3: ASSQEGGLAENTGELF

J: TRBJ2-4
V: TRBV20-1
CDR3: SARDQVVRDIQY

J: TRBJ2-1
V: TRBV15
CDR3: ATSMGLAGYNEQF

J: TRBJ2-3
V: TRBV11-1
CDR3: ASSSEPTDTQY

J: TRBJ1-2
V: TRBV27
CDR3: ASRTSGTGYGYT

J: TRBJ1-1
V: TRBV4-2
CDR3: ASSQDPSGRGGTEAF

J: TRBJ2-5
V: TRBV9
CDR3: ASGSLAGGEQY

J: TRBJ2-5
V: TRBV5-1
CDR3: ASSLASGGRETQY

J: TRBJ2-7
V: TRBV25-1
CDR3: ASSDHGRGYEQY

J: TRBJ2-5
V: TRBV27
CDR3: ASSLTGTLRETQY

J: TRBJ2-2
V: TRBV27
CDR3: ASSSPGPTGELF

J: TRBJ2-1
V: TRBV29-1
CDR3: SVVLDRKPNEQF

J: TRBJ1-4
V: TRBV12-3/TRBV12-4
CDR3: ASSLSDRGREKLF

J: TRBJ2-7
V: TRBV2
CDR3: ASSDSGLGNEQY

J: TRBJ2-5
V: TRBV12-3/TRBV12-4
CDR3: ASSLRIHLSGTRGETQY

J: TRBJ2-1
V: TRBV20-1
CDR3: SARATSGGYNEQF

J: TRBJ1-2
V: TRBV7-9
CDR3: ASSLRSPLLPSNYGYT

J: TRBJ1-5
V: TRBV25-1
CDR3: ASSEREGQAYQPQH

J: TRBJ2-3
V: TRBV5-5
CDR3: ASSLASIAAGTTDTQY

J: TRBJ1-1
V: TRBV3-1
CDR3: ASSQVVPGAVMNTEAF